A selection of T cell receptor beta chains follows, all from one sample in a study. TCRdb reprocessed the RT-PCR reads with MiXCR, giving one entry per CDR3 protein. Of about 680,000 distinct CDR3 sequences in the sample, 14% were seen once. Sequenced: memory CD4+ T cells from blood. These receptor sequences come from a female donor in good health, serving as a healthy control. The CDR3 runs from the conserved cysteine through the conserved F or W. A D gene is named only where the DNA matches it firmly. Rows may omit the clone size; those that give it use once, few, many or a size class.

d_call,v_call,j_call,clone_size,cdr3_aa,cdr3_nt
-,TRBV7-2,TRBJ1-4,many,CASSAQGGTQRGKLFF,TGTGCCAGCAGCGCGCAAGGCGGGACCCAACGGGGAAAACTGTTTTTT
-,TRBV7-2,TRBJ2-1,many,CASSLQSGTYYNEQFF,TGTGCCAGCAGTTTACAGTCCGGGACTTACTACAATGAGCAGTTCTTC
-,TRBV27,TRBJ2-2,many,CASSFANTGELFF,TGTGCCAGCAGTTTCGCGAACACCGGGGAGCTGTTTTTT
TRBD2,TRBV5-1,TRBJ2-1,few,CASSLGLAGLGYEQFF,TGCGCCAGCAGCTTGGGGCTAGCGGGATTGGGGTATGAGCAGTTCTTC
-,TRBV20-1,TRBJ1-1,-,CSARDRVKGTEAFF,TGCAGTGCTAGAGATCGGGTAAAGGGAACTGAAGCTTTCTTT
TRBD1,TRBV12-3/TRBV12-4,TRBJ2-2,-,CASTAARGGELFF,TGTGCCAGCACCGCGGCCAGGGGGGGGGAGCTGTTTTTT
TRBD1,TRBV15,TRBJ2-7,-,CATRPGQVSYEQYF,TGTGCCACCAGACCAGGACAGGTTTCCTACGAGCAGTACTTC
TRBD1,TRBV6-6,TRBJ2-3,many,CATRTGTDTQYF,TGTGCCACCCGGACAGGGACAGATACGCAGTATTTT
-,TRBV6-2/TRBV6-3,TRBJ1-5,many,CASSPTSSNQPQHF,TGTGCCAGCAGTCCAACCAGTAGCAATCAGCCCCAGCATTTT
-,TRBV5-1,TRBJ2-1,many,CASRLGDTYNEQFF,TGCGCCAGCAGACTCGGGGACACGTACAATGAGCAGTTCTTC
-,TRBV28,TRBJ2-7,few,CASGPLAYEQYF,TGTGCCAGCGGTCCTCTTGCCTACGAGCAGTACTTC
-,TRBV12-3/TRBV12-4,TRBJ1-2,-,CASSLVASNYGYTF,TGTGCCAGCAGTTTAGTGGCCAGCAACTATGGCTACACCTTC
TRBD2,TRBV7-2,TRBJ2-1,-,CASSLELTSGDYNEQFF,TGTGCCAGCAGCTTAGAACTGACTAGCGGAGATTACAATGAGCAGTTCTTC
-,TRBV12-3/TRBV12-4,TRBJ2-3,few,CASSLTRGSTDTQYF,TGTGCCAGCAGTTTAACGCGGGGCAGCACAGATACGCAGTATTTT
TRBD1,TRBV29-1,TRBJ2-5,many,CSVAGSGDRVVRETQYF,TGCAGCGTTGCCGGTAGTGGAGACAGGGTCGTTCGAGAGACCCAGTACTTC
-,TRBV7-2,TRBJ2-1,-,CASSRNRDNEQFF,TGTGCCAGCAGCCGCAACAGGGACAATGAGCAGTTCTTC
-,TRBV7-9,TRBJ1-1,few,CASSLDLGRSEAFF,TGTGCCAGCAGCTTAGACCTAGGACGGTCTGAAGCTTTCTTT
-,TRBV20-1,TRBJ2-2,many,CSANHLAKNTGELFF,TGCAGTGCTAACCATCTAGCAAAAAACACCGGGGAGCTGTTTTTT
-,TRBV12-3/TRBV12-4,TRBJ1-5,many,CASTRGGALDSNQPQHF,TGTGCCAGCACACGGGGGGGGGCCCTGGATAGCAATCAGCCCCAGCATTTT
-,TRBV4-3,TRBJ1-5,-,CASSLGTGVSQPQHF,TGCGCCAGCAGCCTGGGGACGGGGGTAAGTCAGCCCCAGCATTTT
-,TRBV7-2,TRBJ2-3,few,CASTFGGADTQYF,TGTGCCAGCACCTTCGGGGGCGCAGATACGCAGTATTTT
-,TRBV7-6,TRBJ2-7,-,CASSSSKTPYEQYF,TGTGCCAGCAGCTCCAGCAAAACCCCCTACGAGCAGTACTTC
TRBD1,TRBV7-3,TRBJ2-1,many,CASSLNPGGLDEQFF,TGTGCCAGCAGCTTAAATCCAGGGGGCCTGGATGAGCAGTTCTTC
TRBD1,TRBV7-2,TRBJ2-2,many,CASSPGTGGHGELFF,TGTGCCAGCAGCCCCGGGACAGGAGGACACGGGGAGCTGTTTTTT
TRBD2,TRBV20-1,TRBJ2-5,few,CSARILAGGKETQYF,TGCAGTGCTAGAATATTAGCGGGGGGAAAAGAGACCCAGTACTTC
-,TRBV4-1,TRBJ1-2,many,CASSQEGRRPGNGYTF,TGCGCCAGCAGCCAAGAAGGAAGGCGCCCGGGGAATGGCTACACCTTC
TRBD1,TRBV5-1,TRBJ1-2,-,CASSVTGVGEGYTF,TGCGCCAGCAGCGTTACAGGGGTAGGAGAGGGCTACACCTTC
-,TRBV12-3/TRBV12-4,TRBJ2-3,-,CASSQTADTQYF,TGTGCCAGCAGTCAGACAGCAGATACGCAGTATTTT
TRBD2,TRBV5-1,TRBJ2-5,-,CASSLTGGRNEETQYF,TGCGCCAGCAGCTTGACAGGCGGGAGGAACGAAGAGACCCAGTACTTC
-,TRBV18,TRBJ1-5,few,CASSPRQASQPQHF,TGTGCCAGCTCACCAAGACAGGCTAGTCAGCCCCAGCATTTT
TRBD2,TRBV9,TRBJ2-2,few,CASSATSGVGELFF,TGTGCCAGCAGCGCCACTAGCGGTGTTGGGGAGCTGTTTTTT
-,TRBV4-2,TRBJ2-1,few,CASSRWAGGGNEQFF,TGTGCCAGCAGCCGCTGGGCGGGTGGGGGCAATGAGCAGTTCTTC
-,TRBV4-2,TRBJ1-5,many,CASSQDGGYSNQPQHF,TGTGCCAGCAGCCAGGACGGAGGCTATAGCAATCAGCCCCAGCATTTT
-,TRBV6-1,TRBJ2-7,few,CASSDAGFYEQYF,TGTGCCAGCAGTGATGCAGGCTTCTACGAGCAGTACTTC
-,TRBV24-1,TRBJ1-5,many,CATSDPTGPNQPQHF,TGTGCCACCAGTGATCCGACAGGCCCCAATCAGCCCCAGCATTTT
-,TRBV5-6,TRBJ2-3,-,CASSSELGAFADTQYF,TGTGCCAGCAGCTCAGAATTGGGGGCGTTTGCAGATACGCAGTATTTT
-,TRBV7-6,TRBJ1-1,many,CASSLTGTLNTEAFF,TGTGCCAGCAGCTTAACAGGGACATTGAACACTGAAGCTTTCTTT
-,TRBV10-3,TRBJ1-1,many,CATLRGNTEAFF,TGTGCCACCTTACGGGGGAACACTGAAGCTTTCTTT
TRBD2,TRBV7-2,TRBJ2-7,many,CASSLAGGERGYEQYF,TGTGCCAGCAGCTTAGCGGGGGGGGAACGGGGCTACGAGCAGTACTTC
TRBD1,TRBV6-5,TRBJ2-2,-,CASSYPMGQGDTGELFF,TGTGCCAGCAGTTACCCAATGGGACAGGGGGACACCGGGGAGCTGTTTTTT
-,TRBV6-5,TRBJ2-1,many,CASSWQLESPFNEQFF,TGTGCCAGCAGTTGGCAACTAGAATCTCCGTTTAATGAGCAGTTCTTC